The rows below give T cell receptor beta chains drawn from one sample of a study of blood T cells in healthy people across ages. Each CDR3 protein gets one entry after TCRdb re-called the 5' RACE reads with MiXCR. The sample consists of roughly 1.5 million distinct CDR3 sequences, approximately 43% of them appearing once. Input material: blood. The receptors shown here come from a young woman in good health. CDR3s include the opening cysteine and the closing phenylalanine or tryptophan. Each record gives: clone size, V gene, D gene, J gene, CDR3 DNA, CDR3 protein. D genes are given only for firm matches. The listing skips clone size in some rows; elsewhere it reads once, few, many or a size class.

few	TRBV7-2	NA	TRBJ2-3	TGTGCCAGCAGCTACTTAGGTCCCTATACGCAGTATTTT	CASSYLGPYTQYF
NA	TRBV20-1	TRBD1	TRBJ1-4	TGCAGTGCTAGACAGGGGGCCGGCGTTAATGAAAAACTGTTTTTT	CSARQGAGVNEKLFF
NA	TRBV5-1	NA	TRBJ1-1	TGCGCCAGCACGGAGGACTTGAGCACTGAAGCTTTCTTT	CASTEDLSTEAFF
NA	TRBV27	NA	TRBJ1-2	TGTGCCAGCAGTTCGGAGACAAGCATCCACACCTTC	CASSSETSIHTF
NA	TRBV27	NA	TRBJ2-3	TGTGCCAGCAAGACAGTAAGCACAGATACGCAGTATTTT	CASKTVSTDTQYF
NA	TRBV12-3/TRBV12-4	NA	TRBJ1-1	TGTGCCAGCAGTTTATCCACCTACACTGAAGCTTTCTTT	CASSLSTYTEAFF
few	TRBV4-1	NA	TRBJ2-7	TGCGCCAGCAGCCAAGATCGTTCTAGCGCCTACGAGCAGTACTTC	CASSQDRSSAYEQYF
NA	TRBV28	NA	TRBJ2-3	TGTGCCAGCACCCCAGGGGACGTGAATACGCAGTATTTT	CASTPGDVNTQYF
NA	TRBV6-5	TRBD1	TRBJ1-1	TGTGCCAGCAGCCGAGGTCGGGGACAGCGAGCTTTCTTT	CASSRGRGQRAFF
few	TRBV27	TRBD2	TRBJ2-4	TGTGCCAGCAGTAGGACTAGCGGACACTCCTACGAGCAGTACTTT	CASSRTSGHSYEQYF
NA	TRBV14	TRBD1	TRBJ2-5	TGTGCCAGCAGCCAAGATTCAAGACTCGGGGACAGGGCCCAAGAGACCCAGTACTTC	CASSQDSRLGDRAQETQYF
NA	TRBV5-1	TRBD1	TRBJ2-3	TGCGCCAGCAGCCTAACAGGGGTGGGAGAAGATACGCAGTATTTT	CASSLTGVGEDTQYF
NA	TRBV4-2	TRBD1	TRBJ1-6	TGTGCCAGCAGCCAAGTACCGGGACAGGACCATTCACCCCTCCACTTT	CASSQVPGQDHSPLHF
many	TRBV4-3	TRBD2	TRBJ2-7	TGCGCCAGCAGCCAAGCGGCTAGCGGGGGAAGATACGAGCAGTACTTC	CASSQAASGGRYEQYF
many	TRBV29-1	NA	TRBJ2-3	TGCAGCGTTGACGAGACTAGTGCAGATACGCAGTATTTT	CSVDETSADTQYF
NA	TRBV6-5	NA	TRBJ1-1	TGTGCCAGCAGTTACTCAACCATCCGACCGGATCACCCAAACACTGAAGCTTTCTTT	CASSYSTIRPDHPNTEAFF
NA	TRBV4-3	TRBD1	TRBJ1-3	TGCGCCAGCAGCCAGTCACAGGGGATATCTGGAAACACCATATATTTT	CASSQSQGISGNTIYF
NA	TRBV2	TRBD2	TRBJ2-3	TGTGCCGGACTTGTAGAGCGGGGGGTCACAGATACGCAGTATTTT	CAGLVERGVTDTQYF
NA	TRBV6-5	NA	TRBJ1-1	TGTGCCAGCAGTTACGGGCACACTGAAGCTTTCTTT	CASSYGHTEAFF
NA	TRBV7-9	NA	TRBJ2-7	TGTGCCAGCAGCTTACCGGAGGCAGGGACCTACGAGCAGTACTTC	CASSLPEAGTYEQYF
few	TRBV4-2	NA	TRBJ2-1	TGTGCCAGCAGCCTGTGGGGGTATGAGCAGTTCTTC	CASSLWGYEQFF
NA	TRBV4-3	NA	TRBJ1-5	TGCGCCAGCAGCCAAGATCCGAGAAACCAGCCCCAGCATTTT	CASSQDPRNQPQHF
NA	TRBV6-5	NA	TRBJ1-2	TGTGCCAGCAGTGCACACCAGGGGAACTATGGCTACACCTTC	CASSAHQGNYGYTF
NA	TRBV7-3	TRBD2	TRBJ2-7	TGTGCCAGCAGCTTGTTAGCGGGATCCCTTGCCAATGAGCAGTACTTC	CASSLLAGSLANEQYF
NA	TRBV4-3	NA	TRBJ2-7	TGCGCCAGCAGCCGGCAAGGATCCGACGAGCAGTACTTC	CASSRQGSDEQYF
NA	TRBV30	NA	TRBJ1-1	TGTGCCTGGAGTCGCGCTGGGGCAACTGAAGCTTTCTTT	CAWSRAGATEAFF
NA	TRBV11-2	NA	TRBJ2-7	TGTGCCAGCAGCTTAAGGTCTTCCGGCTACGAGCAGTACTTC	CASSLRSSGYEQYF
many	TRBV7-2	NA	TRBJ2-5	TGTGCCAGCAGCTTAGTGAGAGAGACCCAGTACTTC	CASSLVRETQYF
few	TRBV10-3	TRBD1	TRBJ2-5	TGTGCCATCGCTGGACAGGGACGCTCTGAGGTCCAGTACTTC	CAIAGQGRSEVQYF
once	TRBV6-1	NA	TRBJ1-2	TGTGCCAGCAGTGAAGCGAGACAGGATGGCTACACCTTC	CASSEARQDGYTF
many	TRBV9	NA	TRBJ1-2	TGTGCCAGCAGCCCAGGACAGCTCTCTAACTATGGCTACACCTTC	CASSPGQLSNYGYTF
few	TRBV6-6	NA	TRBJ2-4	TGTGCCAGCAGTATCATCGTGCCGGGACCTAAAAACATTCAGTACTTC	CASSIIVPGPKNIQYF
NA	TRBV25-1	TRBD2	TRBJ2-5	TGTGCCAGCAGTGTTAGCGGGCCTCAAGAGACCCAGTACTTC	CASSVSGPQETQYF
NA	TRBV9	NA	TRBJ2-3	TGTGCCAGCACCCAAGGGGGGGCTGGAGATACGCAGTATTTT	CASTQGGAGDTQYF
NA	TRBV7-9	TRBD2	TRBJ2-7	TGTGCCAGCAGCTTAGGGACTAGGGAGTACGAGCAGTACTTC	CASSLGTREYEQYF
NA	TRBV7-2	TRBD2	TRBJ2-1	TGTGCCAGCAGACCAATGACTAGCGGGGCATACAATGAGCAGTTCTTC	CASRPMTSGAYNEQFF
NA	TRBV13	NA	TRBJ2-3	TGTGCCAGCGGCTTAGCTGGACGTTCAAATACGCAGTATTTT	CASGLAGRSNTQYF
NA	TRBV3-1	NA	TRBJ1-2	TGTGCCAGCAGCCAAACGCAGGATAACTATGGCTACACCTTC	CASSQTQDNYGYTF
NA	TRBV12-3/TRBV12-4	NA	TRBJ1-1	TGTGCCAGCGGTTTAGGAGGGGCCACTGAAGCTTTCTTT	CASGLGGATEAFF
few	TRBV20-1	NA	TRBJ2-3	TGCAGTGCTAGAGCTTCTTACGGCACAGATACGCAGTATTTT	CSARASYGTDTQYF
few	TRBV10-2	NA	TRBJ2-1	TGCGCCAGCAGGACTTCCGGGATTGAGCAGTTCTTC	CASRTSGIEQFF
NA	TRBV7-9	NA	TRBJ1-5	TGTGCCAGCAGCTTGGGCGGGGTTAGCAATCAGCCCCAGCATTTT	CASSLGGVSNQPQHF
NA	TRBV9	NA	TRBJ1-4	TGTGCCAGCAGCGTAGCCGCGGGGGCAACTAATGAAAAACTGTTTTTT	CASSVAAGATNEKLFF
NA	TRBV20-1	TRBD2	TRBJ2-1	TGCAGTGCCGCACAAGCGGGAGGAAGGCCCTACAATGAGCAGTTCTTC	CSAAQAGGRPYNEQFF
many	TRBV7-2	NA	TRBJ1-4	TGTGCCAGCAGCCCCGGCTGGGGCGAAAAACTGTTTTTT	CASSPGWGEKLFF
NA	TRBV10-3	TRBD1	TRBJ1-2	TGCGCCATCAGAGAGACAGGGGCAAGGGGCTACACCTTC	CAIRETGARGYTF
few	TRBV4-3	NA	TRBJ1-2	TGCGCCAGCAGCCAAGAACAGATAGGGGAATTCTATGGCTACACCTTC	CASSQEQIGEFYGYTF
few	TRBV28	TRBD1	TRBJ1-2	TGTGCAGGGAGGGACAGGGCGACCTATGGCTACACCTTC	CAGRDRATYGYTF
NA	TRBV7-9	TRBD2	TRBJ2-1	TGTGCCAGCAGCAAAGGGACTAGCGGTCTGAGGGAGACCCAGTTCTTC	CASSKGTSGLRETQFF
few	TRBV20-1	NA	TRBJ1-2	TGCAGTGCTATCGCAGGCTTAGCTAACTATGGCTACACCTTC	CSAIAGLANYGYTF
many	TRBV4-1	NA	TRBJ2-1	TGTGCCAGCAGCCAAGATCTGAATGAGCAGTTCTTC	CASSQDLNEQFF
NA	TRBV25-1	NA	TRBJ1-2	TGTGCCAGCAGTGAATTCGGCGTTGGAGGGAATGGCTACACCTTC	CASSEFGVGGNGYTF